The 6 T cell receptor beta chains below come from one sample, sequenced in a study of shared clonotypes between healthy human individuals. Some clones are missing from TCRdb's copy, which holds only in-frame ones; the method was immunoSEQ multiplex PCR. This repertoire shows over 1.4 million clones, more than 95% found once; its top ten account for over 1%. The sequenced material came from naive CD4+ T cells sorted from blood. Subset: CD45RA+ positively selected. The receptor source for this set is a man aged 30-40 years in good health.

The V call is TRBV4-1, the J call TRBJ2-2; a weak D match, TRBD1 (7 bases). Between the trimmed V and J ends, which lost 0 bases and 8 bases, there was a span of 22 bases. The germline V gene encodes CDR1 MGHRA and CDR2 YSYEKL. The CDR3 length is 18 residues. The CDR3 bases are TGCGCCAGCAGCCAAGATCAATTCGGGACTCGCAGGGGGGGGGAGCTGTTTTTT. Encoded protein: CASSQDQFGTRRGGELFF.

This clone is a singleton in its sample. CDR3 sequence reads: CASSETRTGAGGNTIYF. The CDR3 DNA follows: TGTGCCAGCAGTGAAACCAGGACCGGTGCCGGTGGAAACACCATATATTTT. The chain employs TRBV2 and TRBJ1-3; D ambiguous. The ends were cut back, 2 bases at V and 3 bases at J, with 17 bases in the middle. There are 17 residues in the CDR3. CDR1 is SNHLY, CDR2 FYNNEI, per germline. The whole variable domain, filled in from reference TRBV2 and TRBJ1-3, reads EPEVTQTPSHQVTQMGQEVILRCVPISNHLYFYWYRQILGQKVEFLVSFYNNEISEKSEIFDDQFSVERPDGSNFTLKIRSTKLEDSAMYFCASSETRTGAGGNTIYFGEGSWLTVV.

This rearrangement joins TRBV7-9 to TRBJ2-3, with 12 bases lining up with TRBD2. The CDR3 is 14 amino acids. CDR1 and CDR2 from the germline V gene are SEHNR and FQNEAQ (reference sequence). V lost 11 bases to trimming and J lost 2 bases; unmatched junction nucleotides: 5. The CDR3 loop reads CAGGTSGYTDTQYF. In nucleotides, the CDR3 is TGTGCCGGAGGGACTAGCGGGTACACAGATACGCAGTATTTT. Variable domain in full (rest from reference TRBV7-9 and TRBJ2-3): DTGVSQNPRHKITKRGQNVTFRCDPISEHNRLYWYRQTLGQGPEFLTYFQNEAQLEKSRLLSDRFSAERPKGSFSTLEIQRTEQGDSAMYLCAGGTSGYTDTQYFGPGTRLTVL.

The chain recombines TRBV7-9 with TRBJ1-3; a possible D gene is TRBD1 (5 bases). Trimming cost V 5 bases and J 4 bases, with 24 bases left between them. Germline V gene sequence: CDR1 SEHNR, CDR2 FQNEAQ (reference sequence). This CDR3 comprises 18 residues. The CDR3 is CASSPPLQGMSSGNTIYF. CDR3 DNA: TGTGCCAGCAGCCCCCCCCTCCAGGGAATGTCCTCCGGAAACACCATATATTTT.

This chain uses TRBV5-4 with TRBJ2-1; D is uncertain. Deletions cut 2 bases from V and 0 bases from J, with 15 bases between. The CDR3 runs to 17 residues. Germline CDR1 reads SGHNT; CDR2 reads YYREEE (reference sequence). In DNA, the CDR3 is TGTGCCAGCAGCTTTGCCTTCGGCGGAAGCTCCTACAATGAGCAGTTCTTC. It is translated as CASSFAFGGSSYNEQFF.

This chain links TRBV7-2 with TRBJ2-7; the D is unclear. The germline gives CDR1 SGHTA, CDR2 FQGNSA. The V end was cut by 5 bases, the J end by 2 bases, with 22 bases between. The CDR3 consists of 17 residues. CDR3 coding DNA: TGTGCCAGCAGCCATAGAGTGGGAAGGAGAGAGCCCTACGAGCAGTACTTC. Its translation: CASSHRVGRREPYEQYF.